The text below deals with one TCR beta chain. The sample belongs to a study of blood T cell repertoires in COVID-19. Study-wide context: The origin of the acute and convalescent COVID-19 samples was the United States, Italy and Spain. PBMCs, B-cell-depleted T cells, or T cells were the source of the cDNA or gDNA that made up the material.

V dropped 2 bases and J dropped 4; count of bases not matched to a gene: 4. Germline V gene lookup returns CDR1 SGHDT and CDR2 YYEEEE. This CDR3 is 14 amino acids long. Original handling: Reference gene primer amplification gave estimated nucleated cell counts. Sequenced by immunoSEQ multiplex PCR; TCRdb stores in-frame clones only, minus some. The DNA gave D and trimming, while V, J and clone size come from that table. Seen here are around 98,000 clones, around 80% observed once, and the top ten hold around 22%. This receptor was identified in a man aged 70 or older with acute or convalescent COVID-19. The chain carries TRBV5-6 and TRBJ2-5; TRBD2 matches 8 bases. Source material: peripheral blood. This CDR3 is CASSLGTSVETQYF. Here the CDR3 DNA reads TGTGCCAGCAGCTTAGGGACTAGTGTAGAGACCCAGTACTTC.